The 30 T cell receptor beta chains below come from one sample, sequenced in a study of T cells in Graves' hyperthyroidism and ophthalmopathy. Authors of the study amplified TCR beta CDR3 regions from RNA transcripts. The HTBI primer set was used in a first-round RT-PCR of the TCR CDR3. Each CDR3 protein gets one entry after TCRdb re-called the multiplex PCR reads with MiXCR. The sample holds approximately 210,000 distinct CDR3 sequences; roughly a sixth are singletons and the top ten take roughly 53%. The sequenced sample was blood. The receptors come from a man aged 50 to 60 with Graves' hyperthyroidism.

This chain links TRBV20-1 with TRBJ2-7, with 11 positions matching TRBD2. J was trimmed by 2 bases and V by 6 bases; bases with no gene match: 15. The CDR3 covers 17 residues. Germline V gene data show CDR1 as DFQATT and CDR2 as SNEGSKA (reference sequence). CDR3 bases: TGCAGTGCCTTAACTCGTGGATCTAGCGGGAGGCCCTACGAGCAGTACTTC. Amino acid sequence: CSALTRGSSGRPYEQYF.

This clonotype was detected ten times or more. The rearrangement joins TRBV6-1 to TRBJ1-2; a weak D match, TRBD1 (5 bases). With 6 bases removed from V and 2 bases from J, the gap between germline ends came to 10 bases. The CDR3 contains 13 residues. The V gene's germline CDR1 is MNHNS and CDR2 SASEGT. The CDR3 nucleotides read TGTGCCAGCAGGACGGGACGGAACTATGGCTACACCTTC. Translating gives CASRTGRNYGYTF.

The table lists this clonotype with a few counts. CDR3 coding DNA: TGTGCCAGCACCGGGGGGGGGGACGGGGGCACTGAAGCTTTCTTT. This sequence encodes CASTGGGDGGTEAFF. The rearrangement uses TRBV28 and TRBJ1-1; tentative D call: TRBD1 (5 bases). CDR3 length: 15 amino acids. CDR1 MDHEN and CDR2 SYDVKM come from the germline V gene. Trimming removed 7 bases at V and 4 bases at J, with 19 bases between.

This chain joins TRBV4-1 and TRBJ2-3, with 8 bases that match TRBD2. CDR1 is MGHRA and CDR2 is YSYEKL in the germline V gene. This CDR3 comprises 18 residues. The V and J ends lost 3 bases and 5 bases, in that order; junction bases with no gene match: 16. The CDR3 sequence: CASSQAPGLVKKGDTQYF. Here the CDR3 DNA reads TGCGCCAGCAGCCAGGCCCCGGGACTAGTAAAGAAAGGAGATACGCAGTATTTT.

The rearrangement links TRBV4-1 to TRBJ2-7; D not resolved. The CDR3 is 15 residues long. The V gene's germline CDR1 is MGHRA and CDR2 YSYEKL. V was cut by 0 bases and J by 3 bases, with 12 bases left in between. In nucleotides, the CDR3 is TGCGCCAGCAGCCAAGATATGGATACGAACTACGAGCAGTACTTC. Protein product: CASSQDMDTNYEQYF.

This clonotype was seen ten or more times. The chain links TRBV5-1 to TRBJ1-6; 7 nucleotides line up with TRBD1. The CDR3 sequence is 15 residues long. With V trimmed by 4 bases and J by 8 bases, 9 bases remained unmatched. CDR1 and CDR2 from the germline V gene are SGHRS and YFSETQ. CDR3 bases: TGCGCCAGCAGCGAAGACAGGGTGGGAGATTCACCCCTCCACTTT. This gives the protein CASSEDRVGDSPLHF.

Only a few counts were recorded for this clonotype. The gene calls are TRBV28 and TRBJ1-4, with 9 positions matching TRBD1. Germline V gives CDR1 MDHEN, CDR2 SYDVKM. The CDR3 sequence is 15 residues long. V dropped 10 bases and J dropped 7; count of bases not matched to a gene: 13. The CDR3 region is CATQGSTGGFEKLFF. In DNA, the CDR3 is TGTGCCACCCAGGGATCAACAGGGGGCTTTGAAAAACTGTTTTTT.

This clonotype was observed at least ten times. The chain links TRBV5-1 to TRBJ1-3, with a weak D call TRBD1 (5 bases). Germline assignment: CDR1 SGHRS and CDR2 YFSETQ. Trimming shortened V by 4 bases and J by 0 bases, and 14 bases separated the two germline ends. CDR3 size: 16 residues. This CDR3 reads CASSRGVDLSGNTIYF. The CDR3 region has the DNA TGCGCCAGCAGCCGAGGGGTCGATCTCTCTGGAAACACCATATATTTT.

This clonotype was picked up many times. The V and J genes are TRBV2 and TRBJ2-3; TRBD1 aligns across 9 bases. The CDR3 is 15 amino acids. V lost 7 bases and J lost 3; bases outside the gene matches: 8. Germline-derived CDR1 and CDR2 are SNHLY and FYNNEI. This chain's CDR3 is CASTQDRGGTDTQYF. The CDR3 DNA sequence: TGTGCCAGCACCCAGGACAGGGGTGGAACAGATACGCAGTATTTT.

A few counts support this clonotype. The V call is TRBV5-1, the J call TRBJ2-3, with 7 nucleotides matching TRBD2. The trim removed 0 bases at V and 2 bases at J, leaving 9 bases unmatched. Germline V gene sequence: CDR1 SGHRS, CDR2 YFSETQ. The CDR3 is 17 residues long. The CDR3 coding sequence is TGCGCCAGCAGCTTGGCTTCGGGGGGAGCGACCACAGATACGCAGTATTTT. Protein: CASSLASGGATTDTQYF.

This clonotype was counted many times. The V call is TRBV11-2, the J call TRBJ2-1, with 8 nucleotides matching TRBD2. Germline CDR1 reads SGHAT; CDR2 reads FQNNGV. The CDR3 length is 13 residues. The trim removed 3 bases at V and 9 bases at J, leaving 4 bases unmatched. The CDR3: CASSLGLVTEQFF. As DNA, the CDR3 is TGTGCCAGCAGCTTGGGACTAGTGACTGAGCAGTTCTTC. Looking up the rest from reference TRBV11-2 and TRBJ2-1 gives the full variable domain: EAGVAQSPRYKIIEKRQSVAFWCNPISGHATLYWYQQILGQGPKLLIQFQNNGVVDDSQLPKDRFSAERLKGVDSTLKIQPAKLEDSAVYLCASSLGLVTEQFFGPGTRLTVL.

This clonotype was counted ten times or more. J is TRBJ1-1 and V is TRBV5-6; 8 nucleotides align to TRBD1. J lost 1 base, V lost 4 bases, and 6 bases had no gene match. This CDR3 has 15 residues. Germline V gives CDR1 SGHDT, CDR2 YYEEEE. CDR3 region: CASSGRGTGNTEAFF. The DNA for the CDR3 is TGTGCCAGCAGCGGCCGGGGGACAGGGAACACTGAAGCTTTCTTT.

The sample holds many counts of this clonotype. The V gene is TRBV9, the J gene TRBJ2-3; D is undetermined. Looked up from germline, CDR1 is SGDLS and CDR2 is YYNGEE. The CDR3 contains 13 residues. Trimming pared 0 bases from V and 6 bases from J, leaving 8 bases between. The CDR3 region is CASSVDQGDTQYF. DNA of the CDR3: TGTGCCAGCAGCGTAGACCAAGGGGATACGCAGTATTTT.

The gene calls are TRBV14 and TRBJ2-2, with TRBD1 matching 7 bases. The V gene's germline CDR1 is SGHDN and CDR2 FVKESK. J gave up 5 bases and V 4 bases, and 10 bases lay outside the gene matches. This CDR3 contains 16 residues. In DNA form, the CDR3 reads TGTGCCAGCAGCCCAACAGGGGATCGATTAACCGGGGAGCTGTTTTTT. As protein: CASSPTGDRLTGELFF.

This clonotype was seen ten or more times. The chain combines TRBV28 with TRBJ2-5; D not resolved. Germline CDR1 is MDHEN and CDR2 is SYDVKM. With 3 bases removed from V and 2 bases from J, the gap between germline ends came to 13 bases. This CDR3 region has 15 residues. The CDR3 loop reads CASSLGWGGQETQYF. CDR3 in DNA: TGTGCCAGCAGTTTGGGTTGGGGTGGTCAAGAGACCCAGTACTTC.

The rearrangement links TRBV5-1 to TRBJ2-5; 8 bases align to TRBD1. The V gene's germline CDR1 is SGHRS and CDR2 YFSETQ. The CDR3 has 14 residues. V trimming: 3 bases; J trimming: 4 bases; junction bases outside the gene matches: 5. The CDR3, as DNA: TGCGCCAGCAGCTATGGACAGGGAGGAGAGACCCAGTACTTC. This encodes CASSYGQGGETQYF. Complete variable domain (other parts from reference TRBV5-1 and TRBJ2-5): KAGVTQTPRYLIKTRGQQVTLSCSPISGHRSVSWYQQTPGQGLQFLFEYFSETQRNKGNFPGRFSGRQFSNSRSEMNVSTLELGDSALYLCASSYGQGGETQYFGPGTRLLVL.

This clonotype was counted ten times or more. CDR3 sequence: CSARKRVYTDTQYF. CDR3 nucleotides: TGCAGTGCTCGAAAGCGGGTTTACACAGATACGCAGTATTTT. The V call is TRBV20-1, the J call TRBJ2-3, with D perhaps TRBD2 (6 bases). Trimming took 5 bases from V and 2 from J, leaving 14 bases between them. Germline V gene sequence: CDR1 DFQATT, CDR2 SNEGSKA (reference sequence). The CDR3 extends over 14 amino acids.

This clonotype was counted ten times or more. The CDR3 is CASSEGRGPGGYTF. In DNA, the CDR3 is TGTGCCAGCAGTGAAGGACGGGGGCCTGGCGGCTACACCTTC. The V and J genes are TRBV2 and TRBJ1-2; TRBD1 is a possible D gene (6 bases). In germline, CDR1 is SNHLY, CDR2 FYNNEI. V lost 1 base and J 8 bases, leaving 14 bases between the germline ends. The length of the CDR3 is 14 residues.

The chain couples TRBV20-1 to TRBJ2-5, with 14 bases aligning to TRBD2. Germline V gene data show CDR1 as DFQATT and CDR2 as SNEGSKA (reference sequence). The length of the CDR3 is 17 residues. J gave up 5 bases and V 0 bases, and 8 bases lay outside the gene matches. The DNA for the CDR3 is TGCAGTGCTAGAGACCTCGGGACTAGCGGGAGAAGGGAGACCCAGTACTTC. The encoded protein is CSARDLGTSGRRETQYF.

Comments on this clonotype: A much larger clonotype is one base distant, so this may be a read error. The chain uses TRBV12-3 or TRBV12-4 and TRBJ1-5; 7 positions match TRBD1. Germline trimming cut 7 bases from V and 4 bases from J; bases unmatched to any gene: 7. The CDR3 loop spans 14 amino acids. The CDR3 nucleotides read TGTGCCAGCAACCAAACAGGGGCTAATCAGCCCCAGCATTTT. It encodes CASNQTGANQPQHF.

This chain joins TRBV28 and TRBJ1-2; 7 positions agree with TRBD1. Germline CDR1 is MDHEN and CDR2 is SYDVKM. The junction had 9 bases not matched to a gene; V was cut back by 5 bases and J by 6 bases. This CDR3 is 14 amino acids long. The CDR3 bases are TGTGCCAGCAGTCCCCCCAGGGGGTCGAATGGCTACACCTTC. It is translated as CASSPPRGSNGYTF.

V is TRBV2 and J is TRBJ2-5, with D possibly TRBD1 on 6 matching bases. Germline-derived CDR1 and CDR2 are SNHLY and FYNNEI. V dropped 3 bases and J dropped 4 bases, with 15 bases sitting between them. The CDR3 sequence is 15 residues long. CDR3 coding DNA: TGTGCCAGCAGTGAGGGACACGCGAGGGGAGAGACCCAGTACTTC. Translated, it gives CASSEGHARGETQYF. Filled out from reference TRBV2 and TRBJ2-5, the complete variable domain reads EPEVTQTPSHQVTQMGQEVILRCVPISNHLYFYWYRQILGQKVEFLVSFYNNEISEKSEIFDDQFSVERPDGSNFTLKIRSTKLEDSAMYFCASSEGHARGETQYFGPGTRLLVL.

This clonotype was seen at least ten times. CDR3 protein: CASNPTNLGLEAFF. CDR3 nucleotide sequence: TGTGCCAGCAATCCCACTAACCTTGGACTTGAAGCTTTCTTT. The chain uses TRBV6-1 and TRBJ1-1; D is uncertain. The germline V and J ends were trimmed by 7 bases and 7 bases, with 19 bases remaining between them. Per germline, CDR1 MNHNS and CDR2 SASEGT. This CDR3 spans 14 amino acids.

This clonotype was detected many times. V gene TRBV29-1 combines with J gene TRBJ2-5; 12 bases line up with TRBD2. The V and J ends lost 5 bases and 5 bases, in that order; junction bases with no gene match: 12. CDR1 and CDR2 from the germline V gene are SQVTM and ANQGSEA. The CDR3 length is 16 residues. For the CDR3, the DNA is TGCAGCGTTTTGGGACTAGCGGGTCCGCTGAGTGAGACCCAGTACTTC. Amino acids: CSVLGLAGPLSETQYF.

This clonotype was counted many times. This rearrangement joins TRBV12-3 or TRBV12-4 to TRBJ1-2; no clear D gene. The CDR3 has 15 residues. Trimming pared 6 bases from V and 8 bases from J, leaving 22 bases between. CDR3 nucleotides: TGTGCCAGCAGAAGCGCTTCCGGAGCGCGGGTGGGCTACACCTTC. This encodes CASRSASGARVGYTF.

This chain joins TRBV5-6 and TRBJ2-3; no clear D gene. The CDR3 contains 13 residues. CDR1 is SGHDT, CDR2 YYEEEE, per germline. The V and J ends lost 1 base and 5 bases respectively, with 8 bases between them. The CDR3 is CASSLSDLDTQYF. The CDR3 region has the DNA TGTGCCAGCAGCTTGTCGGACCTAGATACGCAGTATTTT.

The rearrangement joins TRBV20-1 to TRBJ1-6, with D tentatively TRBD1 (5 bases). Trimming left V 2 bases short and J 8 bases short, with 10 bases between. The CDR3 runs 13 residues. Per the germline V gene, CDR1 is DFQATT and CDR2 is SNEGSKA (reference sequence). The CDR3 nucleotides read TGCAGTGCTAGACGGGGGGACCATTCACCCCTCCACTTT. Residues: CSARRGDHSPLHF.

This clonotype was counted between two and nine times. CDR3 bases: TGTGCCACCAGTGAGCCTCTAGCGGAAGAGACCCAGTACTTC. Encoded protein: CATSEPLAEETQYF. The V call is TRBV24-1, the J call TRBJ2-5; 7 nucleotides line up with TRBD2. The germline V gene has CDR1 KGHDR and CDR2 SFDVKD. This CDR3 has 14 amino acids. Trimming took 4 bases from V and 3 from J; bases not matched to a gene: 4.

This chain uses TRBV6-4 with TRBJ2-3; TRBD2 matches at 15 bases. Germline values: CDR1 MRHNA, CDR2 SNTAGT. Losses at the gene ends were 5 bases for V and 6 bases for J; bases not matched to a gene: 6. This CDR3 is built from 16 residues. The DNA of the CDR3 is TGTGCCAGCAGTCCCGGACTAGCGGGAGGGCAGGATACGCAGTATTTT. This codes for CASSPGLAGGQDTQYF.

The V call is TRBV4-1, the J call TRBJ2-7; D call uncertain. Germline assignment: CDR1 MGHRA and CDR2 YSYEKL. CDR3 length equals 15 residues. Trimming shortened V by 2 bases and J by 5 bases, and 16 bases separated the two germline ends. Here the CDR3 DNA reads TGCGCCAGCAGCCAATCGGGCATCCTTAGCCACGAGCAGTACTTC. As protein: CASSQSGILSHEQYF.